The T cell receptor (beta chain) under discussion was sequenced for a study of blood T cell repertoires in COVID-19. On the study more broadly: The study drew acute and convalescent COVID-19 samples from the United States, Italy and Spain.

Method: immunoSEQ multiplex PCR; TCRdb's copy keeps in-frame clones and lacks some. The sample has a few hundred thousand clones; 70% to 90% are singletons. The study assigned cohorts using participant-reported clinical history. The recovered donors of Cohort 3 showed two negative PCRs, clearance, or symptom resolution. Trimming left V 1 base short and J 8 bases short, with 20 bases between. The germline gives CDR1 KGHSH, CDR2 LQKENI. The length of the CDR3 is 16 residues. The chain links TRBV18 to TRBJ1-2; the D gene is possibly TRBD1 (5 bases). Sequencing was carried out using PBMCs or T cells enriched from blood (not recorded which). The sequence was obtained from a woman aged 30 to 39 who had recovered from COVID-19. The CDR3: CASSPQAGNNVEGYTF. The CDR3 DNA sequence: TGTGCCAGCTCACCACAGGCAGGGAATAACGTGGAGGGCTACACCTTC.